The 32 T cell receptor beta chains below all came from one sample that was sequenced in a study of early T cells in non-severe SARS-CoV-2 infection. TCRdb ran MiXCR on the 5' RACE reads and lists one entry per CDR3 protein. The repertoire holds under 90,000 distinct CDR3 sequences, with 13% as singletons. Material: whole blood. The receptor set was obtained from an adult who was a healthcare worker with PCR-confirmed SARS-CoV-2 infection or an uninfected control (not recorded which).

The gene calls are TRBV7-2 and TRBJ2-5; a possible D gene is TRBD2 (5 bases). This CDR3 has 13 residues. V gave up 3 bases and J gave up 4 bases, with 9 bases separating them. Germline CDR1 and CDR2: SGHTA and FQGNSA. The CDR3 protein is CASSLPSRETQYF. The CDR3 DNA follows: TGTGCCAGCAGCTTGCCTAGCAGAGAGACCCAGTACTTC.

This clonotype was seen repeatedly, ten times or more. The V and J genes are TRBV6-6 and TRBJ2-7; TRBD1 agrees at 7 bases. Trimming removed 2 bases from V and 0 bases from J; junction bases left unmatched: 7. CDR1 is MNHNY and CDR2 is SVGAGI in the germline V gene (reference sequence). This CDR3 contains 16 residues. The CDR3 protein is CASSYGGQSNSYEQYF. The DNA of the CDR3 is TGTGCCAGCAGTTACGGGGGACAGTCCAACTCCTACGAGCAGTACTTC.

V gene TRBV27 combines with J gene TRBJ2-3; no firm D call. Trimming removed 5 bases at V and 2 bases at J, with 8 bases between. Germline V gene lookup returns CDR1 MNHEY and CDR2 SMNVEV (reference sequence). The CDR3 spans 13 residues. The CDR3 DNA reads TGTGCCAGCAGTAGGACGCACACAGATACGCAGTATTTT. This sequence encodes CASSRTHTDTQYF.

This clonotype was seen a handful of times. CDR3 region: CSARVRQGEVDNQPQHF. The DNA for the CDR3 is TGCAGTGCTAGAGTACGTCAAGGAGAAGTAGACAATCAGCCCCAGCATTTT. The chain joins TRBV20-1 to TRBJ1-5; the D is unclear. The CDR3 extends over 17 amino acids. Trimming shortened V by 1 base and J by 3 bases, and 19 bases separated the two germline ends. The V gene's germline CDR1 is DFQATT and CDR2 SNEGSKA (reference sequence).

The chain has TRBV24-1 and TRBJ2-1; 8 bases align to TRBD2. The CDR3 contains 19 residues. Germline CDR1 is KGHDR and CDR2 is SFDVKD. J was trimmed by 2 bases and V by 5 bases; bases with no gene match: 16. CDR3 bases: TGTGCCACCAGTGGAGAGGGTAGCGGGGTTCTAGGCCCCTACAATGAGCAGTTCTTC. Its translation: CATSGEGSGVLGPYNEQFF.

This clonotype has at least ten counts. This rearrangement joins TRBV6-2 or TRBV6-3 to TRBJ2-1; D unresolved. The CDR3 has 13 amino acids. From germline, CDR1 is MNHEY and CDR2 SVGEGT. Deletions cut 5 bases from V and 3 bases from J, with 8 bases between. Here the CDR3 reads CASSTDVYNEQFF. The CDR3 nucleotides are TGTGCCAGCAGTACAGACGTCTACAATGAGCAGTTCTTC.

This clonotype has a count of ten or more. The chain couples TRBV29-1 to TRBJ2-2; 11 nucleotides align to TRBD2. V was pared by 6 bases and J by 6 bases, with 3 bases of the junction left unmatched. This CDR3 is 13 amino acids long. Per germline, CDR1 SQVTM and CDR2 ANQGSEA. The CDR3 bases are TGCAGCGTACTAGCGGGAGAGGCCGGGGAGCTGTTTTTT. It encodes CSVLAGEAGELFF.

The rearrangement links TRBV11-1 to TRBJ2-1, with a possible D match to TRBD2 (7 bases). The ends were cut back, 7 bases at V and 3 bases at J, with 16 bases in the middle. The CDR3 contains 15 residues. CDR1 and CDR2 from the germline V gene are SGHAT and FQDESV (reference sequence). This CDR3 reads CASNQGRVGYNEQFF. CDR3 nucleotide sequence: TGTGCCAGCAACCAGGGGAGGGTTGGCTACAATGAGCAGTTCTTC.

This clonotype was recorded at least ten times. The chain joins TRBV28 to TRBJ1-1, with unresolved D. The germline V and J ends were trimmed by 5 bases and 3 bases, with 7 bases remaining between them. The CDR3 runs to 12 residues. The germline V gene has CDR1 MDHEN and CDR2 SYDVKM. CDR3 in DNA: TGTGCCAGCAGTCAGTCGGACACTGAAGCTTTCTTT. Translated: CASSQSDTEAFF.

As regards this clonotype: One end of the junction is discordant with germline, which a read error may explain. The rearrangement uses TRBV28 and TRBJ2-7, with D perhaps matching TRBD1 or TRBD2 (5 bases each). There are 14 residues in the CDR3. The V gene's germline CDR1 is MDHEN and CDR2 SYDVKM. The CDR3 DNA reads TGTGTCAGCAGTTTATCAGGGACGGCCTACGAGCAGTACTTC. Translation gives CVSSLSGTAYEQYF.

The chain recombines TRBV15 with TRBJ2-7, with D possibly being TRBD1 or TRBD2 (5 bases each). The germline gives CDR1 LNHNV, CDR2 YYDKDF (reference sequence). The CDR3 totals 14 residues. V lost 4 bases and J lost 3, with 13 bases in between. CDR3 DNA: TGTGCCACCAGCATAAACCGGGGACGCTACGAGCAGTACTTC. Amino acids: CATSINRGRYEQYF.

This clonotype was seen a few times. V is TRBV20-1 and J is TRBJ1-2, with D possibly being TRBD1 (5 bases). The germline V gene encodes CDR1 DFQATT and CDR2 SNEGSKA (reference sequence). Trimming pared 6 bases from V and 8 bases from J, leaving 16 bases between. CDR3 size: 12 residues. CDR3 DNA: TGCAGTGCCATACCAGGGATCTACGGCTACACCTTC. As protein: CSAIPGIYGYTF.

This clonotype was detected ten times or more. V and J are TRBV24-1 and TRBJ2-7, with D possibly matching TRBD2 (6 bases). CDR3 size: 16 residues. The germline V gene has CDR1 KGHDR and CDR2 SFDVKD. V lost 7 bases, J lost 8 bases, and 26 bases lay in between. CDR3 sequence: CATRGGPGKKSPKQYF. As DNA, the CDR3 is TGTGCCACCAGGGGAGGACCAGGGAAGAAGAGCCCCAAGCAGTACTTC.

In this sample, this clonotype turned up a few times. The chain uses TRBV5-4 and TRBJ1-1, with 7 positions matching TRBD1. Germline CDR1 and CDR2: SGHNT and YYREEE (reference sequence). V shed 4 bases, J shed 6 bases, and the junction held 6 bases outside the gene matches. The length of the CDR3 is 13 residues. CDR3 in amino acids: CASSDLTGPEAFF. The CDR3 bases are TGTGCCAGCAGCGACCTGACAGGGCCTGAAGCTTTCTTT.

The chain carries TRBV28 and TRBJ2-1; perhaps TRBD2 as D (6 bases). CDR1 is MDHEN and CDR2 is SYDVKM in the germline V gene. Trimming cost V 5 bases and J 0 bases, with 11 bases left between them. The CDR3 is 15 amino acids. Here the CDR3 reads CASSPDGSSYNEQFF. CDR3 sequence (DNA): TGTGCCAGCAGTCCGGACGGGAGCTCCTACAATGAGCAGTTCTTC.

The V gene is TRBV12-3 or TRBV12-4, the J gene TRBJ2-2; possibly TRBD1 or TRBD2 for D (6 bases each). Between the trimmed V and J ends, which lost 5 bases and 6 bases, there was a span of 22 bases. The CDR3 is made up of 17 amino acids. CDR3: CASSKLGGQGMAGELFF. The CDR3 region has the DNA TGTGCCAGCAGTAAATTGGGAGGCCAGGGGATGGCCGGGGAGCTGTTTTTT.

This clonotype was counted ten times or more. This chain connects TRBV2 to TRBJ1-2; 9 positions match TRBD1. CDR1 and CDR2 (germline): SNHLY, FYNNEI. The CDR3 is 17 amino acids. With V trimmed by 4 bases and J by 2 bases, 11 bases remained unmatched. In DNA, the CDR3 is TGTGCCAGCAGTGCTAATACCCGGACAGGGGTCAACTATGGCTACACCTTC. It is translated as CASSANTRTGVNYGYTF. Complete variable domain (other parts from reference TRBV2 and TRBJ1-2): EPEVTQTPSHQVTQMGQEVILRCVPISNHLYFYWYRQILGQKVEFLVSFYNNEISEKSEIFDDQFSVERPDGSNFTLKIRSTKLEDSAMYFCASSANTRTGVNYGYTFGSGTRLTVV.

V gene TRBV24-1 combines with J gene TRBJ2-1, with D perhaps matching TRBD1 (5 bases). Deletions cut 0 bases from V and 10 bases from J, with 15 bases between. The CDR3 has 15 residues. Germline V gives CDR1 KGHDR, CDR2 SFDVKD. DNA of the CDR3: TGTGCCACCAGTGATTTGAGAGACACCTCAGGGGAGCAGTTCTTC. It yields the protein CATSDLRDTSGEQFF.

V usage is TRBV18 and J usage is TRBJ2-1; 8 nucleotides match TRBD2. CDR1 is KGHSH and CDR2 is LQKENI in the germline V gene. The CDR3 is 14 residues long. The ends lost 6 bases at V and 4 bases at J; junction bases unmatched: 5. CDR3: CASSAAGAYNEQFF. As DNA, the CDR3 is TGTGCCAGCTCGGCAGCGGGGGCTTACAATGAGCAGTTCTTC.

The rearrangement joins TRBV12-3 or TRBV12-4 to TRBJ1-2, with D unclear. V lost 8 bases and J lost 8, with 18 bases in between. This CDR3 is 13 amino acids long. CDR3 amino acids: CASSDSGRFGYTF. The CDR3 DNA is TGTGCCAGCTCGGATTCAGGCAGGTTCGGCTACACCTTC.

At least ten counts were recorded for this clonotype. CDR3 protein: CASSPELNTEAFF. The DNA of the CDR3 is TGTGCCAGCAGTCCCGAGCTGAACACTGAAGCTTTCTTT. V gene TRBV12-3 or TRBV12-4 combines with J gene TRBJ1-1; no clear D. CDR3 length: 13 amino acids. V shed 5 bases and J shed 0 bases, with 7 bases lying between them.

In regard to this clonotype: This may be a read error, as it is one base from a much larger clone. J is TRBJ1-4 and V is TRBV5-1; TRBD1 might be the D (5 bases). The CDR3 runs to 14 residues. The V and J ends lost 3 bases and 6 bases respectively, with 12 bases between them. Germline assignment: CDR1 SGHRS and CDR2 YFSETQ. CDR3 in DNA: TGCGCCAGCAGCTCACGGACATCCGATGAAAAACTGTTTTTT. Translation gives CASSSRTSDEKLFF.

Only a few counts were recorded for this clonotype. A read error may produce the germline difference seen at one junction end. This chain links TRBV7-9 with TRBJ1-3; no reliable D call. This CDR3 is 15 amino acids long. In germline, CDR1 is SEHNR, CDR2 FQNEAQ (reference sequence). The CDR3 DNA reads TGTGCCAGCAGCCCCCCCTCGTCCTCTGAAAACACCATATATTTT. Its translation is CASSPPSSSENTIYF.

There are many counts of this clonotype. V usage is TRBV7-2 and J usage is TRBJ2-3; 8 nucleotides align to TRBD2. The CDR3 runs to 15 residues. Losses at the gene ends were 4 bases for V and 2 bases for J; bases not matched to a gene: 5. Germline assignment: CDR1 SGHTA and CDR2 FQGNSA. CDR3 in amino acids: CASSYERGYTDTQYF. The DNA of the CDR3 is TGTGCCAGCAGCTATGAGCGGGGGTACACAGATACGCAGTATTTT.

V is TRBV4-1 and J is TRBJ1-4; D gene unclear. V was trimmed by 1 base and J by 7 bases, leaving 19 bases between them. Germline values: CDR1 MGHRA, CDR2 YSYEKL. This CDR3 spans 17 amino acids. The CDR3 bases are TGCGCCAGCAGCCAAGGGGCCCGCCGCCTAGGAGGTGAAAAACTGTTTTTT. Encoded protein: CASSQGARRLGGEKLFF.

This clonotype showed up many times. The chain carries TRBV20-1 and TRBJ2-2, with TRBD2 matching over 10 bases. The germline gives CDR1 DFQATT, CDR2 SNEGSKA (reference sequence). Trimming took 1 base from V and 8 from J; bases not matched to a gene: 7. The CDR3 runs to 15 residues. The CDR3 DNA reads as TGCAGTGCTAGAGTGGCTAGCGGGAGTGCTGGGGAGCTGTTTTTT. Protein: CSARVASGSAGELFF.

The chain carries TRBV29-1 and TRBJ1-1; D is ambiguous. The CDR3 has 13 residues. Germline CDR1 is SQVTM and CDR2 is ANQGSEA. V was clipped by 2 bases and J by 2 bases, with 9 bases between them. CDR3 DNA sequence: TGCAGCGTTGAAAACCAGGCCAACACTGAAGCTTTCTTT. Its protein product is CSVENQANTEAFF.

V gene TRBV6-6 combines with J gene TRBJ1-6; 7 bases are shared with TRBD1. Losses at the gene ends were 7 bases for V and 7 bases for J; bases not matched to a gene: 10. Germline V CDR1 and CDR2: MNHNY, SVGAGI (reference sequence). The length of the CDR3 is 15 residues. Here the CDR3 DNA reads TGTGCCAGCATCGCCGGGACAGCAGAGAATTCACCCCTCCACTTT. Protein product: CASIAGTAENSPLHF.

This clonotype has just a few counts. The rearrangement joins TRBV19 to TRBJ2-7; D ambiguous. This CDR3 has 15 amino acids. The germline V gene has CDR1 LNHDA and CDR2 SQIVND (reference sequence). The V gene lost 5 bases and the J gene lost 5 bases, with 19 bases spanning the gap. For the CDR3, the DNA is TGTGCCAGTAGTGCTATTACCGGCCTTACACACGAGCAGTACTTC. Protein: CASSAITGLTHEQYF. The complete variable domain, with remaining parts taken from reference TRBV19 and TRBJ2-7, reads DGGITQSPKYLFRKEGQNVTLSCEQNLNHDAMYWYRQDPGQGLRLIYYSQIVNDFQKGDIAEGYSVSREKKESFPLTVTSAQKNPTAFYLCASSAITGLTHEQYFGPGTRLTVT.

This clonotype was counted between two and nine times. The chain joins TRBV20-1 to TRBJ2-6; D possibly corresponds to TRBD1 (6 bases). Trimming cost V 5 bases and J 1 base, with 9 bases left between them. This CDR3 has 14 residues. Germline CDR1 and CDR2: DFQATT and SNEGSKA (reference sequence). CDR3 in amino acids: CSAFQGSGANVLTF. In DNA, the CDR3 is TGCAGTGCTTTTCAGGGGTCTGGGGCCAACGTCCTGACTTTC.

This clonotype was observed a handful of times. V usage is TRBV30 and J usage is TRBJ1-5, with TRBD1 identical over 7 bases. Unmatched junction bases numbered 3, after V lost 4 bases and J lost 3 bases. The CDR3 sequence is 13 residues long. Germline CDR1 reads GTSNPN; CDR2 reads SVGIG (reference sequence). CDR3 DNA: TGTGCCTGGACAGGGGGTGACAATCAGCCCCAGCATTTT. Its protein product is CAWTGGDNQPQHF.

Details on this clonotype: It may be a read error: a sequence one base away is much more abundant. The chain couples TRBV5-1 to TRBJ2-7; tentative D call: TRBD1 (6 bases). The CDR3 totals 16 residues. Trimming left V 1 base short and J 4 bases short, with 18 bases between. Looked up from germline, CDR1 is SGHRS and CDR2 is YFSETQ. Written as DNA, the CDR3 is TGCGCCAGCAGCTTGTCCAGGGGATCCTATTCTTACGAGCAGTACTTC. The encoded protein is CASSLSRGSYSYEQYF. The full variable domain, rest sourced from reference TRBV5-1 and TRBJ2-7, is KAGVTQTPRYLIKTRGQQVTLSCSPISGHRSVSWYQQTPGQGLQFLFEYFSETQRNKGNFPGRFSGRQFSNSRSEMNVSTLELGDSALYLCASSLSRGSYSYEQYFGPGTRLTVT.